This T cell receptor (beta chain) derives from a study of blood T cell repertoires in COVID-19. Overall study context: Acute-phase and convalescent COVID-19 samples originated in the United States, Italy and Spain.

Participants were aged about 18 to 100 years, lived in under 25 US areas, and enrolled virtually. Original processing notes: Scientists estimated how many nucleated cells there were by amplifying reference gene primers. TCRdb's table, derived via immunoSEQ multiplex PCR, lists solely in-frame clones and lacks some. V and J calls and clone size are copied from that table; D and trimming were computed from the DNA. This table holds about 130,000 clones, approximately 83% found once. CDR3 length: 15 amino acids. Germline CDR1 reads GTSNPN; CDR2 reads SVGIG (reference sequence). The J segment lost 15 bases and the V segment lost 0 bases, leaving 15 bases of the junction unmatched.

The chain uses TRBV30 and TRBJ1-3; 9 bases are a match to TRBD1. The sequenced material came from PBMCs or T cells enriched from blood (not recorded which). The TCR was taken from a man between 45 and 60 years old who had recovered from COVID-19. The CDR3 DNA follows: TGTGCCTGGAGTGTACGGGGGACAGGGTATCGGAAAGGATATTTT. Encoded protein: CAWSVRGTGYRKGYF.